Listed below are T cell receptor beta chains from one sample, sequenced in a study of blood T cell repertoires in COVID-19. Some clones are missing from TCRdb's copy, which holds only in-frame ones; the method was immunoSEQ multiplex PCR. The sample includes around 270,000 clones, roughly four fifths of them seen just once. The sample comprised peripheral blood. All receptors come from a person aged 65 to 79 with COVID-19, enrolled during active disease. The CDR3 runs from the conserved cysteine through the conserved F or W. A D gene is named only where the DNA matches it firmly. Size values are once, few and many counts, or a class for expanded clones, and some rows have none.

CDR3aa	CDR3nt	abundance	j_gene	d_gene	v_gene
CASSIDRTVEQFF	TGTGCCAGTAGTATAGACCGGACTGTTGAGCAGTTCTTC	.	TRBJ2-1	.	TRBV19
CASSEVSSGANVLTF	TGTGCCAGCAGTGAAGTCTCCTCTGGGGCCAACGTCCTGACTTTC	.	TRBJ2-6	.	TRBV6-1
CASSLGGGSTQPQHF	TGTGCCAGCAGCTTGGGCGGGGGAAGCACGCAGCCCCAGCATTTT	.	TRBJ1-5	.	TRBV5-8
CASSLSGGRISETQYF	TGTGCCAGCAGTTTATCGGGGGGAAGGATTTCGGAGACCCAGTACTTC	.	TRBJ2-5	.	TRBV27
CAWSSLGGVMGNEQYF	TGTGCCTGGAGTTCCTTAGGGGGAGTGATGGGGAACGAGCAGTACTTC	.	TRBJ2-7	.	TRBV30
CAASHRRGAYEQYF	TGTGCCGCCTCCCACCGGCGGGGAGCCTACGAGCAGTACTTC	.	TRBJ2-7	.	TRBV6-4
CASGGGRLETQYF	TGTGCCAGCGGGGGGGGGCGCTTAGAGACCCAGTACTTC	.	TRBJ2-5	.	TRBV2
CASRDRGWDEQFF	TGTGCCAGCAGGGACAGGGGGTGGGATGAGCAGTTCTTC	.	TRBJ2-1	TRBD1	TRBV6-4
CARQREVPDTQYF	TGTGCCAGGCAGCGGGAGGTCCCAGATACGCAGTATTTT	.	TRBJ2-3	TRBD2	TRBV28
CASSSLTGQSTEAFF	TGTGCCAGCAGCTCCTTAACGGGACAGAGCACTGAAGCTTTCTTT	.	TRBJ1-1	TRBD1	TRBV5-4
CASSSGPDTQYF	TGTGCCAGCAGTTCAGGGCCAGATACGCAGTATTTT	.	TRBJ2-3	.	TRBV12-3/TRBV12-4
CASSWRNEQFF	TGTGCCAGCAGTTGGAGGAATGAGCAGTTCTTC	.	TRBJ2-1	.	TRBV12-3/TRBV12-4
CATSSGGFEQFF	TGTGCCACTTCTAGCGGGGGGTTTGAGCAGTTCTTC	.	TRBJ2-1	TRBD2	TRBV24-1
CASSSGQRSPLHF	TGTGCCAGCAGCTCGGGACAAAGATCACCCCTCCACTTT	.	TRBJ1-6	.	TRBV11-3
CASSSSEKLFF	TGTGCCAGCAGTAGCTCGGAGAAACTGTTTTTT	.	TRBJ1-4	.	TRBV6-6
CASSASGSNYEQYF	TGCGCCAGCAGCGCTAGCGGGTCTAACTACGAGCAGTACTTC	few	TRBJ2-7	TRBD2	TRBV4-1
CASHSGTGELFF	TGTGCCAGTCATAGCGGCACCGGGGAGCTGTTTTTT	.	TRBJ2-2	.	TRBV19
CASLRRPSGQETQYF	TGCGCCAGCCTCCGGCGGCCTAGCGGCCAAGAGACCCAGTACTTC	.	TRBJ2-5	TRBD2	TRBV5-1
CASSTGGSEKLFF	TGTGCCAGCAGCACAGGGGGAAGTGAAAAACTGTTTTTT	.	TRBJ1-4	TRBD1	TRBV13
CASRGTTLNTQYF	TGTGCCAGCAGGGGGACAACCCTAAATACGCAGTATTTT	.	TRBJ2-3	.	TRBV27
CASSSTPQGTEQYF	TGTGCCAGCAGCTCGACGCCACAGGGGACCGAGCAGTACTTC	.	TRBJ2-7	TRBD1	TRBV3-1/TRBV3-2
CAWSTGYGYTF	TGTGCCTGGAGTACAGGTTATGGCTACACCTTC	few	TRBJ1-2	.	TRBV30
CSASSPRARTDTQYF	TGCAGTGCTAGTTCCCCCAGGGCCCGCACAGATACGCAGTATTTT	.	TRBJ2-3	.	TRBV20-1
CSVSAGTSYEQYF	TGCAGCGTTTCGGCGGGAACTAGCTACGAGCAGTACTTC	.	TRBJ2-7	.	TRBV29-1
CASSFERNYGYTF	TGTGCCAGCAGCTTTGAACGGAACTATGGCTACACCTTC	once	TRBJ1-2	.	TRBV7-2